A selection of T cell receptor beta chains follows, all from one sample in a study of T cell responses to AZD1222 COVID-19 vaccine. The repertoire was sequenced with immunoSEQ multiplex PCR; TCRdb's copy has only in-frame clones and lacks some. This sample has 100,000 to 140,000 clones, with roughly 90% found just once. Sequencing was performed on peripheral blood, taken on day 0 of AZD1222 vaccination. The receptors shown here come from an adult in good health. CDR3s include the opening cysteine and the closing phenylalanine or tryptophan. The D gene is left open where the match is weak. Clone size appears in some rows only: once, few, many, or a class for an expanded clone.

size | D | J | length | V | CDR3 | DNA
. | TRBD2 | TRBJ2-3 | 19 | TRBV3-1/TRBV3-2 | CASSQDQGGRLGGTDTQYF | TGTGCCAGCAGCCAAGATCAAGGCGGGAGGCTTGGGGGCACAGATACGCAGTATTTT
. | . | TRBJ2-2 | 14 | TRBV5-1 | CASAGTSNTGELFF | TGCGCCAGCGCCGGGACCTCGAACACCGGGGAGCTGTTTTTT
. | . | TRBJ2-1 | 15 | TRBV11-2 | CASSLSPDSYNEQFF | TGTGCCAGCAGCTTATCCCCCGACAGTTACAATGAGCAGTTCTTC
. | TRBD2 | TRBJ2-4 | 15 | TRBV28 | CASSKREVAKNIQYF | TGTGCCAGCAGTAAGCGGGAGGTAGCCAAAAACATTCAGTACTTC
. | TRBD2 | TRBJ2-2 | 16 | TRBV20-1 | CSASPREGTDTGELFF | TGCAGTGCTAGTCCCCGGGAGGGTACGGACACCGGGGAGCTGTTTTTT
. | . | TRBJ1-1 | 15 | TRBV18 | CASSPPSDRNTEAFF | TGTGCCAGCTCACCACCGAGCGATAGGAACACTGAAGCTTTCTTT
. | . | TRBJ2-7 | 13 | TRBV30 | CAWSASGFYEQYF | TGTGCCTGGAGTGCCTCAGGGTTCTACGAGCAGTACTTC
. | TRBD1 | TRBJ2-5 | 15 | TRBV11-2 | CASRTLGTEQETQYF | TGTGCCAGCAGGACCCTCGGGACAGAACAAGAGACCCAGTACTTC
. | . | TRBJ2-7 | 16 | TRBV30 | CAWKGMRADKPHEQYF | TGTGCCTGGAAGGGGATGAGGGCGGATAAACCCCACGAGCAGTACTTC
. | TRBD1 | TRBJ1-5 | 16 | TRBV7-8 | CASSLEGQGAYQPQHF | TGTGCCAGCAGCTTAGAGGGACAGGGGGCGTATCAGCCCCAGCATTTT
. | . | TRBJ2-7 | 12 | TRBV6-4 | CASRDKEATQYF | TGTGCCAGCAGAGATAAGGAGGCGACGCAGTACTTC
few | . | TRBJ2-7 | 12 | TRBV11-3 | CASSPPSGEQYF | TGTGCCAGCAGCCCCCCATCGGGGGAGCAGTACTTC
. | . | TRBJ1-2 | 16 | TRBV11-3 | CASSLEGRASDYGYTF | TGTGCCAGCAGCTTAGAGGGCCGGGCCTCGGACTATGGCTACACCTTC
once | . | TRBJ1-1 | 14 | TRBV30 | CAATGAGWGTEAFF | TGTGCCGCGACCGGGGCGGGCTGGGGCACTGAAGCTTTCTTT
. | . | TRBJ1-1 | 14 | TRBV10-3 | CAISARQMNTEAFF | TGTGCCATCAGTGCCCGCCAGATGAACACTGAAGCTTTCTTT
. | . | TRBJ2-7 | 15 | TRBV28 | CASSSLGVVSDEQYF | TGTGCCAGCAGTAGCTTAGGGGTCGTCTCCGACGAGCAGTACTTC
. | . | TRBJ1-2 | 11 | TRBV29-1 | CSAGNSRGYTF | TGCAGCGCCGGGAATTCTCGCGGCTACACCTTC
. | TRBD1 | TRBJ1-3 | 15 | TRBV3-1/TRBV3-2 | CASSPLGTGRNTIYF | TGTGCCAGCAGCCCCCTCGGGACAGGACGGAACACCATATATTTT
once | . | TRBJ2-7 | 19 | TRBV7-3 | CASSLRRAPGGFGAYEQYF | TGTGCCAGCAGCTTAAGGAGGGCGCCTGGAGGGTTTGGAGCCTACGAGCAGTACTTC
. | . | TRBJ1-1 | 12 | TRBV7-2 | CASSLDTGEAFF | TGTGCCAGCAGCTTAGATACCGGGGAAGCTTTCTTT
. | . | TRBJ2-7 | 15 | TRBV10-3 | CAIRAGQGSSYEQYF | TGTGCCATCAGGGCGGGGCAGGGGTCCTCCTACGAGCAGTACTTC
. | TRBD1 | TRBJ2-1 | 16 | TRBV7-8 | CASSPQGQFFENEQFF | TGTGCCAGCAGCCCGCAGGGACAGTTTTTTGAGAATGAGCAGTTCTTC
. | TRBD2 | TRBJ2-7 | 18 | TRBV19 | CASSTGLAGAPPLYEQYF | TGTGCCAGTAGTACAGGACTAGCGGGAGCTCCCCCCCTCTACGAGCAGTACTTC
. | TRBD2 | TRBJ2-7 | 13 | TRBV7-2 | CASSPQRGYEQYF | TGTGCCAGCAGTCCTCAGCGGGGGTACGAGCAGTACTTC
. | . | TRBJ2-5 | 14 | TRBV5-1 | CASSGGGEKETQYF | TGCGCCAGCAGCGGCGGTGGGGAGAAAGAGACCCAGTACTTC